What follows describes a single T cell receptor (beta chain). As originally analysed: Estimated nucleated cell counts came from reference gene primer amplification. The data were produced by immunoSEQ multiplex PCR, yet TCRdb's version contains in-frame clones alone and is incomplete. V and J calls and clone size are as listed in that table; D and trimming were resolved from the DNA. This table has 200,000 to 300,000 clones, about 80% appearing once. This CDR3 is 13 amino acids long. Trimming cost V 5 bases and J 6 bases; bases outside gene matches: 5. CDR1 and CDR2 from the germline V gene are MNHEY and SMNVEV (reference sequence). The data originate from a study of blood T cell repertoires in COVID-19. Study-level background: The United States, Italy and Spain supplied acute and convalescent COVID-19 samples. Nucleic acid was either cDNA or gDNA, and it came from T cells, B-cell-depleted T cells, or PBMCs.

The source material was peripheral blood. The source is a woman older than 75 with acute or convalescent COVID-19. The chain links TRBV27 to TRBJ2-5; 8 bases agree with TRBD1. The CDR3, as DNA: TGTGCCAGCAGTCTGTCAGGGGGCAAGACCCAGTACTTC. Its protein product is CASSLSGGKTQYF.